What follows are 28 T cell receptor beta chains derived from one specimen sequenced in a study of Ad26.COV2.S vaccination and SARS-CoV-2 variants. The protocol was immunoSEQ multiplex PCR, while the TCRdb copy is restricted to in-frame clones and leaves out a portion. The sample consists of some 320,000 clones, approximately 86% of them appearing once. Treatment noted: about 20 received Ad26.COV2.S at low or high dose, single or two shots; several received placebo; per-sample allocation not given. Day 63 after the first vaccine or placebo injection was the time point for sampling. The sample here was peripheral blood, taken in a trial of Ad26.COV2.S vaccine versus placebo. The receptors shown here come from a person between 18 and 59 years old who received the Ad26.COV2.S COVID-19 vaccine or a placebo.

The gene calls are TRBV12-3 or TRBV12-4 and TRBJ1-2; possible D gene TRBD1, 5 bases. The CDR3 runs to 12 residues. Deletions cut 6 bases from V and 4 bases from J, with 9 bases between. The CDR3, as DNA: TGTGCCAGCAGGGGGACCTCCTATGGCTACACCTTC. Protein product: CASRGTSYGYTF.

The chain uses TRBV9 and TRBJ2-5; 8 nucleotides align to TRBD1. The CDR3 extends over 15 amino acids. Unmatched junction bases numbered 9, after V lost 3 bases and J lost 5 bases. Germline CDR1 and CDR2: SGDLS and YYNGEE. CDR3 sequence: CASSGNAGGVETQYF. In nucleotides, the CDR3 is TGTGCCAGCAGCGGTAACGCAGGGGGCGTTGAGACCCAGTACTTC.

The chain combines TRBV7-2 with TRBJ2-6; tentatively, D is TRBD1 or TRBD2 (6 bases each). Germline values: CDR1 SGHTA, CDR2 FQGNSA. V gave up 4 bases and J gave up 1 base, with 20 bases separating them. The CDR3 extends over 19 amino acids. The CDR3 DNA sequence: TGTGCCAGCAGCTCCCTAGGGGGGTTGGGCCCTTCTGGGGCCAACGTCCTGACTTTC. Translated: CASSSLGGLGPSGANVLTF.

The chain carries TRBV3-1 (or the pseudogene TRBV3-2) and TRBJ2-3; D is unclear. Germline CDR1 reads LGHDT; CDR2 reads YNNKEL (reference sequence). Trimming cost V 0 bases and J 10 bases, with 8 bases left between them. This CDR3 region has 12 residues. CDR3 loop: CASSQDRRAQYF. For the CDR3, the DNA is TGTGCCAGCAGCCAAGATAGAAGGGCGCAGTATTTT.

The CDR3: CASSYDRAGLYQPQHF. In DNA form, the CDR3 reads TGTGCCAGCAGTTACGACAGGGCTGGGTTGTATCAGCCCCAGCATTTT. This sequence joins TRBV6-2 or TRBV6-3 and TRBJ1-5, with 7 bases identical to TRBD1. V gave up 2 bases and J gave up 5 bases; unmatched junction bases: 9. This CDR3 spans 16 amino acids. CDR1 is MNHEY, CDR2 SVGEGT, per germline.

This chain links TRBV7-3 with TRBJ2-1; 9 positions agree with TRBD2. Trimming cost V 2 bases and J 7 bases; bases outside gene matches: 6. Germline CDR1 is SGHTA and CDR2 is FQGTGA. The CDR3 sequence is 15 residues long. CDR3 sequence (DNA): TGTGCCAGCAGCTTATCTGCGGGGGGGCAAAATGAGCAGTTCTTC. This gives the protein CASSLSAGGQNEQFF.

This clone has a single count. The chain uses TRBV15 and TRBJ1-6; no clear D gene. CDR3 length equals 15 residues. Trimming shortened V by 8 bases and J by 5 bases, and 16 bases separated the two germline ends. Germline loops: CDR1 LNHNV, CDR2 YYDKDF (reference sequence). The CDR3 DNA is TGTGCCACCGGAGCCCCGGGATTTAATAATTCACCCCTCCACTTT. Translated, it gives CATGAPGFNNSPLHF. The full variable domain, completed using reference TRBV15 and TRBJ1-6, is DAMVIQNPRYQVTQFGKPVTLSCSQTLNHNVMYWYQQKSSQAPKLLFHYYDKDFNNEADTPDNFQSRRPNTSFCFLDIRSPGLGDTAMYLCATGAPGFNNSPLHFGNGTRLTVT.

This clone was detected only a few times. The V gene is TRBV5-6, the J gene TRBJ2-2, with D perhaps matching TRBD1 (6 bases). Per germline, CDR1 SGHDT and CDR2 YYEEEE. The CDR3 is 17 amino acids. V lost 0 bases and J 7 bases, leaving 19 bases between the germline ends. The CDR3 nucleotides read TGTGCCAGCAGCTTGGCCTTCGGGACACCTGGAGACGGGGAGCTGTTTTTT. Its translation is CASSLAFGTPGDGELFF.

The chain is built from TRBV5-1 and TRBJ2-7, with D perhaps TRBD2 (7 bases). Trimming left V 0 bases short and J 4 bases short, with 14 bases between. The CDR3 is 15 amino acids. The germline V gene encodes CDR1 SGHRS and CDR2 YFSETQ. In nucleotides, the CDR3 is TGCGCCAGCAGCTTGGGCGGGGGCGCCTCTTACGAGCAGTACTTC. Encoded protein: CASSLGGGASYEQYF.

The chain carries TRBV5-4 and TRBJ1-2; 9 nucleotides line up with TRBD1. Trimming at V came to 5 bases and at J to 6 bases, leaving 8 bases not matched to a gene. Looked up from germline, CDR1 is SGHNT and CDR2 is YYREEE (reference sequence). This CDR3 spans 14 amino acids. The CDR3 reads CASRPRTGENGYTF. CDR3 in DNA: TGTGCCAGCAGACCCAGGACAGGGGAGAATGGCTACACCTTC. Full variable domain (missing parts from reference TRBV5-4 and TRBJ1-2): ETGVTQSPTHLIKTRGQQVTLRCSSQSGHNTVSWYQQALGQGPQFIFQYYREEENGRGNFPPRFSGLQFPNYSSELNVNALELDDSALYLCASRPRTGENGYTFGSGTRLTVV.

This chain joins TRBV6-4 and TRBJ2-1; unclear D gene. The germline CDR1 and CDR2 sequences are MRHNA and SNTAGT. V lost 3 bases and J 0 bases, leaving 12 bases between the germline ends. The CDR3 is 16 amino acids. CDR3 loop: CASSDGLRSSYNEQFF. In nucleotides, the CDR3 is TGTGCCAGCAGTGATGGTTTACGAAGCTCCTACAATGAGCAGTTCTTC.

This clone was found once. This chain connects TRBV3-1 (or the pseudogene TRBV3-2) to TRBJ2-3; 10 nucleotides align to TRBD2. This CDR3 spans 17 amino acids. Germline V gene lookup returns CDR1 LGHDT and CDR2 YNNKEL (reference sequence). V was pared by 1 base and J by 0 bases, with 4 bases of the junction left unmatched. CDR3 residues: CASSQGPAGGSTDTQYF. CDR3 bases: TGTGCCAGCAGCCAAGGACCAGCGGGGGGGAGCACAGATACGCAGTATTTT.

This clone was picked up one time. The chain is built from TRBV6-5 and TRBJ1-2; D is perhaps TRBD1 (6 bases). The CDR3 is 13 amino acids. Germline CDR1 is MNHEY and CDR2 is SVGAGI. Deletions cut 7 bases from V and 1 base from J, with 10 bases between. CDR3 bases: TGTGCCAGCAATAACAGGGTTAACTATGGCTACACCTTC. It is translated as CASNNRVNYGYTF.

This chain's CDR3 is CASSTTGATGELFF. The CDR3 bases are TGTGCCAGCAGTACGACAGGGGCTACCGGGGAGCTGTTTTTT. J is TRBJ2-2 and V is TRBV28, with TRBD1 matching over 8 bases. This CDR3 region has 14 residues. Germline-derived CDR1 and CDR2 are MDHEN and SYDVKM. After removal of 5 bases from V and 5 bases from J, the junction contained 4 bases not matched to a gene.

This sequence joins TRBV2 and TRBJ2-1; 9 nucleotides align to TRBD2. CDR3 length: 14 amino acids. Unmatched junction bases numbered 3, after V lost 4 bases and J lost 5 bases. CDR1 and CDR2 from the germline V gene are SNHLY and FYNNEI. The CDR3 here is CASSGLAANNEQFF. In DNA, the CDR3 is TGTGCCAGCAGTGGACTAGCGGCCAACAATGAGCAGTTCTTC.

This clone was seen only once. V is TRBV10-1 and J is TRBJ2-1; no firm D call. This CDR3 is built from 13 residues. CDR1 is WNHNN, CDR2 SYGVQD, per germline (reference sequence). The ends were cut back, 2 bases at V and 15 bases at J, with 17 bases in the middle. CDR3 nucleotides: TGCGCCAGCAGTGAGCGGTTTGGGGAAGTCTGGTTCTTC. It codes for CASSERFGEVWFF.

The CDR3 loop reads CASSQALGNKHTEAFF. The CDR3 coding sequence is TGTGCCAGCAGCCAAGCCCTGGGGAACAAGCACACTGAAGCTTTCTTT. The rearrangement uses TRBV3-1 (or the pseudogene TRBV3-2) and TRBJ1-1; D is undetermined. This CDR3 has 16 amino acids. Trimming took 1 base from V and 3 from J, leaving 15 bases between them. Germline assignment: CDR1 LGHDT and CDR2 YNNKEL (reference sequence).

V gene TRBV27 combines with J gene TRBJ1-1, with 9 nucleotides matching TRBD1. Germline loops: CDR1 MNHEY, CDR2 SMNVEV (reference sequence). Losses at the gene ends were 6 bases for V and 5 bases for J; bases not matched to a gene: 10. This CDR3 is 15 amino acids long. The CDR3 loop is CASSAGTGSGTEAFF. CDR3 DNA: TGTGCCAGCAGCGCCGGGACAGGGTCCGGGACTGAAGCTTTCTTT.

This chain joins TRBV27 and TRBJ1-5; D is possibly TRBD1 (5 bases). V was pared by 6 bases and J by 0 bases, with 9 bases between. There are 14 residues in the CDR3. Germline V CDR1 and CDR2: MNHEY, SMNVEV (reference sequence). CDR3 protein: CASRSGYSNQPQHF. CDR3 coding DNA: TGTGCCAGCAGATCAGGGTATAGCAATCAGCCCCAGCATTTT.

The rearrangement links TRBV25-1 to TRBJ1-2; D is possibly TRBD1 (5 bases). Germline CDR1 is MGHDK and CDR2 is SYGVNS. The CDR3 totals 13 residues. V lost 1 base, J lost 8 bases, and 11 bases lay in between. The CDR3 spells CASSEFPGGGYTF. In DNA form, the CDR3 reads TGTGCCAGCAGTGAATTCCCGGGGGGAGGCTACACCTTC.

As regards this clone: Other nucleotide sequences from this sample produce the same CDR3. This chain connects TRBV11-3 to TRBJ2-1; D gene ambiguous. CDR3 size: 12 residues. Trimming removed 0 bases from V and 8 bases from J, with 5 bases in between. Germline V gene data show CDR1 as SGHNT and CDR2 as YENEEA. The CDR3 here is CASSLDADEQFF. CDR3 nucleotides: TGTGCCAGCAGCTTAGACGCGGATGAGCAGTTCTTC.

CDR3 nucleotides: TGCAGTGCTAGTCTCCCAGGGTCAAATGGCTACACCTTC. Translated: CSASLPGSNGYTF. The rearrangement joins TRBV20-1 to TRBJ1-2, with TRBD1 as a possible D gene (5 bases). Germline V gene data show CDR1 as DFQATT and CDR2 as SNEGSKA (reference sequence). The CDR3 consists of 13 residues. Trimming pared 3 bases from V and 6 bases from J, leaving 14 bases between.

The chain has TRBV5-5 and TRBJ1-1; D remains unclear. Germline V CDR1 and CDR2: SGHKS, YYEKEE (reference sequence). The CDR3 extends over 13 amino acids. V was cut by 2 bases and J by 4 bases, with 9 bases left in between. The CDR3 spells CASSFWAGTEAFF. The CDR3 bases are TGTGCCAGCAGCTTTTGGGCGGGCACTGAAGCTTTCTTT.

CDR3 in amino acids: CASSLEGISYGYTF. The CDR3 coding sequence is TGCGCCAGCAGCTTGGAGGGAATCAGCTATGGCTACACCTTC. J is TRBJ1-2 and V is TRBV5-1; D unclear. CDR1 and CDR2 from the germline V gene are SGHRS and YFSETQ. CDR3 length: 14 amino acids. Between the trimmed V and J ends, which lost 0 bases and 4 bases, there was a span of 10 bases.

The genes are TRBV20-1 and TRBJ2-5, with 8 bases fitting TRBD2. The V and J ends lost 3 bases and 10 bases, in that order; junction bases with no gene match: 4. Germline-derived CDR1 and CDR2 are DFQATT and SNEGSKA (reference sequence). The CDR3 consists of 11 residues. Here the CDR3 reads CSARLGGVQYF. The CDR3 DNA follows: TGCAGTGCTAGGCTCGGGGGGGTCCAGTACTTC.

This clone was observed a few times. CDR3 DNA sequence: TGCGCCAGCAGCCGTAAGATGCCCCTCGATTCACCCCTCCACTTT. Protein sequence: CASSRKMPLDSPLHF. This rearrangement joins TRBV4-1 to TRBJ1-6; D gene unclear. V lost 4 bases, J lost 8 bases, and 15 bases lay in between. The germline CDR1 and CDR2 sequences are MGHRA and YSYEKL. This CDR3 is built from 15 residues.

This chain links TRBV5-1 with TRBJ1-3, with 11 nucleotides matching TRBD1. The CDR3 is made up of 15 amino acids. CDR1 and CDR2 (germline): SGHRS, YFSETQ. V gave up 4 bases and J gave up 2 bases; unmatched junction bases: 2. CDR3 amino acids: CASSPGQGAGNTIYF. In DNA form, the CDR3 reads TGCGCCAGCAGCCCGGGACAGGGGGCTGGAAACACCATATATTTT.

V and J are TRBV20-1 and TRBJ1-2; D is unresolved. The germline V and J ends were trimmed by 7 bases and 8 bases, with 11 bases remaining between them. The germline V gene encodes CDR1 DFQATT and CDR2 SNEGSKA (reference sequence). This CDR3 has 10 residues. The CDR3: CSGPSPGYTF. CDR3 sequence (DNA): TGCAGTGGACCGTCCCCAGGCTACACCTTC.